The source of this T cell receptor beta chain is a study of cytomegalovirus exposure and HLA in healthy donors. Assay: immunoSEQ multiplex PCR; the TCRdb copy retains only in-frame clones and omits some. The profile shows around 150,000 clones, approximately 87% of them singletons. The donors were members of the validation cohort comprising approximately 120 subjects, separate from the approximately 670-subject first cohort. This clone was seen a handful of times. What it binds is not known. Study-level points and caveats: Reportedly, diagnosis of cytomegalovirus status by the classifier showed high specificity and sensitivity.

Germline CDR1 and CDR2: LGHNA and YNFKEQ. The CDR3 extends over 18 amino acids. The J segment lost 1 base and the V segment lost 2 bases, leaving 8 bases of the junction unmatched. V and J are TRBV4-2 and TRBJ2-5; 12 positions agree with TRBD2. The receptor comes from a woman under 40 in good health and CMV-seronegative. The sequenced sample was PBMCs. The CDR3: CASSQNTGGLAGQETQYF. In DNA form, the CDR3 reads TGTGCCAGCAGCCAAAACACAGGGGGACTAGCGGGCCAAGAGACCCAGTACTTC.